This TCR beta chain was found in a study of early T cells in non-severe SARS-CoV-2 infection. Study background: Sequencing targeted bulk RNA from unsorted whole blood, leaving chains unpaired. Overall study findings and caveats: Anti-spike CD8 responses were favored by VDJdb matching, which missed private and CD4 specificities.

This clonotype was detected only a few times. The antigen is unknown. This CDR3 comprises 14 residues. Germline assignment: CDR1 WSHSY and CDR2 SAAADI. V lost 0 bases and J lost 8, with 8 bases in between. Individual cDNA molecules received unique molecular identifiers during library preparation. TCRdb redid the calling of the 5' RACE reads with MiXCR, one entry per CDR3 protein. The table includes tens of thousands of distinct CDR3 sequences, around 12% detected once. The clonotype was recovered from an adult who was a healthcare worker with PCR-confirmed SARS-CoV-2 infection or an uninfected control (not recorded which). Sequencing was done on a sample of whole blood. The V call is TRBV10-2, the J call TRBJ1-6; possibly TRBD1 for D (6 bases). The CDR3: CASSESHRDSPLHF. The CDR3 nucleotides are TGCGCCAGCAGTGAGTCTCACAGGGATTCACCCCTCCACTTT.